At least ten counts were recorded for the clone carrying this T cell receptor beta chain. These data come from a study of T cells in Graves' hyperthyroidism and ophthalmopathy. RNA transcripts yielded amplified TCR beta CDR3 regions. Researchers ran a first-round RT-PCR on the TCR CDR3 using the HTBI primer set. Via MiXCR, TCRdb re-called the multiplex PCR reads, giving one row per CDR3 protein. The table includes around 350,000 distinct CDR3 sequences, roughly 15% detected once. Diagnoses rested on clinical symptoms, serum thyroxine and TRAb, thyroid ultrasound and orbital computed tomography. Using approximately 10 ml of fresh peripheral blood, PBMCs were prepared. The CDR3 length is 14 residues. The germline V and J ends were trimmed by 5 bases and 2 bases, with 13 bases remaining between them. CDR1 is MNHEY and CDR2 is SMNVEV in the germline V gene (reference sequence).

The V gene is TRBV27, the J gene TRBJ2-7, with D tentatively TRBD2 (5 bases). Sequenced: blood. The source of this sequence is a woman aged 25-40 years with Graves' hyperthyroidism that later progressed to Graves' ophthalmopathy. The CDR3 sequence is CASSVTELAYEQYF. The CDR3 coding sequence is TGTGCCAGCAGTGTCACGGAACTAGCCTACGAGCAGTACTTC.